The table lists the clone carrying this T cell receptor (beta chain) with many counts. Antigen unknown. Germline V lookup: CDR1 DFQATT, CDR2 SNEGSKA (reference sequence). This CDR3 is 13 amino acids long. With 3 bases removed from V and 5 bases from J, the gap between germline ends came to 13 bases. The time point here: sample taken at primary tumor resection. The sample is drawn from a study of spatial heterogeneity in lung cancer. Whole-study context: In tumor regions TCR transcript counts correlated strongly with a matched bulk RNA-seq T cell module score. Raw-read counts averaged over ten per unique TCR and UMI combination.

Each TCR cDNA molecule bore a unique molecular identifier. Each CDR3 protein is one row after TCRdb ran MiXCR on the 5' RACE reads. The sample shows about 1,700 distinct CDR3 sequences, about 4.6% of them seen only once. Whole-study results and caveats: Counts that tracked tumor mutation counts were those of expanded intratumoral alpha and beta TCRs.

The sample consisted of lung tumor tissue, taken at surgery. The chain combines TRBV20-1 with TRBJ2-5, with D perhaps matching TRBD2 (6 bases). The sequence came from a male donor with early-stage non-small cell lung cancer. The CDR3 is CSARGGTGETQYF. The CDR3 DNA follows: TGCAGTGCTAGGGGGGGAACTGGGGAGACCCAGTACTTC.